The 28 T cell receptor beta chains given below trace back to one sample, sequenced in a study of PD-1 blockade in classical Hodgkin lymphoma. Repertoires were generated with immunoSEQ multiplex PCR, while TCRdb's copy carries only in-frame clones and drops some. The sample consists of 34,000 or so clones, about 93% of them appearing once. The time point is: cycle 4 day 1 (C4D1), after 6 weeks of nivolumab. Relapse was seen in all patients after autologous stem cell transplantation, and brentuximab vedotin exposure was variable. The study purified CD4+ T cells from thawed PBMCs using magnetic negative selection. Sample: CD4+ T cells from blood, taken before the fourth cycle of nivolumab. The receptors were gathered from a human donor with classical Hodgkin lymphoma.

This chain connects TRBV30 to TRBJ1-1, with D possibly matching TRBD1 (6 bases). Per the germline V gene, CDR1 is GTSNPN and CDR2 is SVGIG (reference sequence). The CDR3 runs 16 residues. Trimming took 4 bases from V and 4 from J, leaving 22 bases between them. The CDR3 here is CAWTPLGGQLSTEAFF. CDR3 in DNA: TGTGCCTGGACCCCTTTGGGTGGACAGCTAAGCACTGAAGCTTTCTTT. Full variable domain (rest looked up from reference TRBV30 and TRBJ1-1): SQTIHQWPATLVQPVGSPLSLECTVEGTSNPNLYWYRQAAGRGLQLLFYSVGIGQISSEVPQNLSASRPQDRQFILSSKKLLLSDSGFYLCAWTPLGGQLSTEAFFGQGTRLTVV.

V is TRBV2 and J is TRBJ2-1; 9 bases are a match to TRBD2. CDR1 is SNHLY and CDR2 is FYNNEI in the germline V gene. The CDR3 extends over 14 amino acids. V was clipped by 6 bases and J by 4 bases; unmatched bases: 4. The CDR3: CASRLAGQYNEQFF. DNA of the CDR3: TGTGCCAGCAGACTAGCGGGCCAATACAATGAGCAGTTCTTC.

The chain links TRBV30 to TRBJ1-5; a possible D gene is TRBD1 (6 bases). CDR1 GTSNPN and CDR2 SVGIG come from the germline V gene (reference sequence). CDR3 size: 14 residues. V was shortened by 7 bases and J by 6 bases, with 19 bases between the two germline ends. CDR3 nucleotides: TGTGCCTTTCACGAGGGAGGGGGGAGTCAGCCCCAGCATTTT. This gives the protein CAFHEGGGSQPQHF. Full variable domain (outside the CDR3, taken from reference TRBV30 and TRBJ1-5): SQTIHQWPATLVQPVGSPLSLECTVEGTSNPNLYWYRQAAGRGLQLLFYSVGIGQISSEVPQNLSASRPQDRQFILSSKKLLLSDSGFYLCAFHEGGGSQPQHFGDGTRLSIL.

The rearrangement joins TRBV6-1 to TRBJ2-3; D unclear. The CDR3 covers 15 residues. V gave up 0 bases and J gave up 10 bases, with 17 bases separating them. The germline V gene has CDR1 MNHNS and CDR2 SASEGT. The CDR3 DNA is TGTGCCAGCAGTGAAGCCCGTACTTCCCCCCAATCGCAGTATTTT. It yields the protein CASSEARTSPQSQYF.

This chain uses TRBV25-1 with TRBJ2-7, with 12 bases that match TRBD2. With 3 bases clipped from V and 1 base from J, the junction kept 7 bases outside the gene matches. Germline-derived CDR1 and CDR2 are MGHDK and SYGVNS. The CDR3 extends over 17 amino acids. DNA for the CDR3: TGTGCCAGCAGTGAGCCCCGGGGGACTAGCGGGTCCTACGAGCAGTACTTC. Its translation: CASSEPRGTSGSYEQYF.

The rearrangement uses TRBV18 and TRBJ1-1, with TRBD1 matching 11 bases. V was clipped by 2 bases and J by 4 bases; unmatched bases: 3. CDR1 and CDR2 from the germline V gene are KGHSH and LQKENI. This CDR3 spans 15 amino acids. DNA for the CDR3: TGTGCCAGCTCACCAAGGACAGGGGGCATCACTGAAGCTTTCTTT. Encoded protein: CASSPRTGGITEAFF. Combining the CDR3 with reference TRBV18 and TRBJ1-1 gives the whole variable domain NAGVMQNPRHLVRRRGQEARLRCSPMKGHSHVYWYRQLPEEGLKFMVYLQKENIIDESGMPKERFSAEFPKEGPSILRIQQVVRGDSAAYFCASSPRTGGITEAFFGQGTRLTVV.

Written as DNA, the CDR3 is TGTGCCAGCAGTTCCCCAGGCGGACTAGCGGGAGCGCAGTACTTC. This encodes CASSSPGGLAGAQYF. The chain carries TRBV27 and TRBJ2-7; 13 positions agree with TRBD2. The CDR3 length is 15 residues. In germline, CDR1 is MNHEY, CDR2 SMNVEV (reference sequence). The J segment lost 9 bases and the V segment lost 4 bases, leaving 9 bases of the junction unmatched.

The V gene is TRBV2, the J gene TRBJ2-1; TRBD2 might be the D (6 bases). Germline loops: CDR1 SNHLY, CDR2 FYNNEI. Trimming stripped 6 bases from V and 3 bases from J, with 15 bases between. The CDR3 is 15 amino acids. CDR3 DNA sequence: TGTGCCAGCAGCCCCGGGACTTCCTACTACAATGAGCAGTTCTTC. It codes for CASSPGTSYYNEQFF. The variable domain in full, completed from reference TRBV2 and TRBJ2-1, reads EPEVTQTPSHQVTQMGQEVILRCVPISNHLYFYWYRQILGQKVEFLVSFYNNEISEKSEIFDDQFSVERPDGSNFTLKIRSTKLEDSAMYFCASSPGTSYYNEQFFGPGTRLTVL.

The J gene is TRBJ1-3, the V gene TRBV6-1; no firm D call. This CDR3 is 13 amino acids long. CDR1 is MNHNS and CDR2 is SASEGT in the germline V gene. V lost 7 bases, J lost 4 bases, and 11 bases lay in between. The CDR3 bases are TGTGCCAGCACTACGGACCAAGGAAACACCATATATTTT. Amino acid sequence: CASTTDQGNTIYF.

This chain joins TRBV30 and TRBJ1-1; D might be TRBD1 (5 bases). V lost 5 bases, J lost 0 bases, and 22 bases lay in between. This CDR3 has 17 amino acids. The germline CDR1 and CDR2 sequences are GTSNPN and SVGIG (reference sequence). The CDR3 protein is CAWGTLWDSSVNTEAFF. CDR3 nucleotide sequence: TGTGCCTGGGGGACCCTTTGGGATTCGAGCGTGAACACTGAAGCTTTCTTT.

The genes are TRBV27 and TRBJ2-2; TRBD1 might be the D (6 bases). The CDR3 is 15 amino acids. V gave up 5 bases and J gave up 9 bases, with 19 bases separating them. Germline V gene lookup returns CDR1 MNHEY and CDR2 SMNVEV (reference sequence). DNA for the CDR3: TGTGCCAGCAGTCCACCCCCCAGCTGGGGGCGGGAGCTGTTTTTT. As protein: CASSPPPSWGRELFF.

The chain has TRBV5-4 and TRBJ2-3; no definite D call. Germline V CDR1 and CDR2: SGHNT, YYREEE (reference sequence). This CDR3 comprises 15 residues. V was trimmed by 3 bases and J by 3 bases, leaving 14 bases between them. CDR3 DNA: TGTGCCAGCAGCTCACAGCCAGCCTCGACAGATACGCAGTATTTT. Its protein product is CASSSQPASTDTQYF. The full variable domain, in which reference TRBV5-4 and TRBJ2-3 provide the parts outside the CDR3, is ETGVTQSPTHLIKTRGQQVTLRCSSQSGHNTVSWYQQALGQGPQFIFQYYREEENGRGNFPPRFSGLQFPNYSSELNVNALELDDSALYLCASSSQPASTDTQYFGPGTRLTVL.

The chain has TRBV2 and TRBJ2-6; D is unclear. The CDR3 sequence is 19 residues long. The V gene lost 2 bases and the J gene lost 0 bases, with 17 bases spanning the gap. Germline V lookup: CDR1 SNHLY, CDR2 FYNNEI. CDR3 residues: CASSENRAIITSGANVLTF. CDR3 DNA sequence: TGTGCCAGCAGTGAAAATCGGGCCATTATCACCTCTGGGGCCAACGTCCTGACTTTC.

This clone has a single count. The V gene is TRBV28, the J gene TRBJ1-1; no definite D call. Germline V gene sequence: CDR1 MDHEN, CDR2 SYDVKM. The CDR3 contains 14 residues. V shed 6 bases and J shed 1 base, with 12 bases lying between them. CDR3 residues: CASRRQLSNTEAFF. The CDR3 region has the DNA TGTGCCAGCAGGAGGCAGCTTTCGAACACTGAAGCTTTCTTT.

The chain recombines TRBV19 with TRBJ2-5, with D perhaps TRBD2 (6 bases). The germline V gene has CDR1 LNHDA and CDR2 SQIVND (reference sequence). The CDR3 runs 16 residues. The ends were cut back, 3 bases at V and 3 bases at J, with 17 bases in the middle. CDR3 protein: CASSIRLAQNEETQYF. CDR3 nucleotide sequence: TGTGCCAGTAGTATCCGGCTAGCGCAAAACGAAGAGACCCAGTACTTC.

This rearrangement joins TRBV5-1 to TRBJ2-2, with D hard to call. Germline CDR1 and CDR2: SGHRS and YFSETQ. CDR3 length equals 14 residues. V dropped 1 base and J dropped 2 bases, with 6 bases sitting between them. CDR3 in amino acids: CASSLWQNTGELFF. The DNA of the CDR3 is TGCGCCAGCAGCTTGTGGCAAAACACCGGGGAGCTGTTTTTT.

The chain combines TRBV28 with TRBJ2-2; D uncertain. The CDR3 is 14 amino acids. Trimming pared 3 bases from V and 5 bases from J, leaving 10 bases between. CDR1 and CDR2 (germline): MDHEN, SYDVKM. The CDR3, as DNA: TGTGCCAGCAGTTTCGTGTCTGGGACCGGGGAGCTGTTTTTT. Translation gives CASSFVSGTGELFF.

J is TRBJ2-7 and V is TRBV4-1; D may be TRBD1 or TRBD2 (6 bases each). Germline V CDR1 and CDR2: MGHRA, YSYEKL. Trimming took 3 bases from V and 2 from J, leaving 14 bases between them. This CDR3 spans 15 amino acids. The CDR3 reads CASSHAPGAPYEQYF. In nucleotides, the CDR3 is TGCGCCAGCAGCCACGCCCCGGGGGCTCCCTACGAGCAGTACTTC.

The chain recombines TRBV6-1 with TRBJ1-3, with D maybe TRBD1 (6 bases). The CDR3 extends over 16 amino acids. Trimming shortened V by 2 bases and J by 0 bases, and 11 bases separated the two germline ends. The germline V gene has CDR1 MNHNS and CDR2 SASEGT. The CDR3 sequence is CASSEQGPHSGNTIYF. The CDR3 DNA reads TGTGCCAGCAGTGAACAGGGGCCTCACTCTGGAAACACCATATATTTT.

The rearrangement joins TRBV19 to TRBJ2-1; no clear D. Germline V gives CDR1 LNHDA, CDR2 SQIVND (reference sequence). The CDR3 spans 15 residues. V dropped 5 bases and J dropped 0 bases, with 11 bases sitting between them. DNA of the CDR3: TGTGCCAGTAGTCTCTCCCTAAGCTCCTACAATGAGCAGTTCTTC. Amino acid sequence: CASSLSLSSYNEQFF.

This clone came up a few times. The chain joins TRBV19 to TRBJ2-6; 7 nucleotides agree with TRBD2. J gave up 2 bases and V 6 bases, and 7 bases lay outside the gene matches. This CDR3 comprises 16 residues. From germline, CDR1 is LNHDA and CDR2 SQIVND (reference sequence). The CDR3 nucleotides read TGTGCCAGTAGGCCGGGACTACAAACTGGGGCCAACGTCCTGACTTTC. It encodes CASRPGLQTGANVLTF.

The rearrangement uses TRBV6-5 and TRBJ1-2, with TRBD1 matching over 7 bases. This CDR3 contains 13 residues. The trim removed 3 bases at V and 7 bases at J, leaving 5 bases unmatched. CDR1 MNHEY and CDR2 SVGAGI come from the germline V gene. Written as DNA, the CDR3 is TGTGCCAGCAGTTATAAGGGGGCTGGTGGCTACACCTTC. It specifies CASSYKGAGGYTF.

The chain links TRBV19 to TRBJ2-7; 8 bases agree with TRBD1. The V gene end was trimmed by 6 bases and the J gene end by 3 bases; junction bases not matched to a gene: 13. The germline V gene encodes CDR1 LNHDA and CDR2 SQIVND (reference sequence). This CDR3 region has 16 residues. Here the CDR3 DNA reads TGTGCCAGTAGCCGGGACAGGTTAAAAGGAGGCTACGAGCAGTACTTC. Encoded protein: CASSRDRLKGGYEQYF.

The chain recombines TRBV27 with TRBJ1-4; no firm D call. V lost 5 bases, J lost 7 bases, and 23 bases lay in between. The CDR3 has 17 residues. Germline V gene data show CDR1 as MNHEY and CDR2 as SMNVEV (reference sequence). CDR3 nucleotides: TGTGCCAGCAGTCCCCGAACTAGGCTTCGAAGGAGTGAAAAACTGTTTTTT. Translation gives CASSPRTRLRRSEKLFF.

The chain recombines TRBV15 with TRBJ2-7, with TRBD2 identical over 10 bases. CDR3 length: 15 amino acids. V shed 1 base, J shed 3 bases, and the junction held 3 bases outside the gene matches. Germline V CDR1 and CDR2: LNHNV, YYDKDF (reference sequence). CDR3 DNA sequence: TGTGCCACCAGCAGAGCACTAGCGGGACTCTACGAGCAGTACTTC. This sequence encodes CATSRALAGLYEQYF.

This clone was seen a few times. The V gene is TRBV4-2, the J gene TRBJ1-1, with D possibly being TRBD1 (6 bases). V lost 1 base and J 5 bases, leaving 14 bases between the germline ends. The CDR3 runs 15 residues. Germline values: CDR1 LGHNA, CDR2 YNFKEQ. The CDR3 DNA reads TGTGCCAGCAGCCAAGCCTCTCGACAGGCGACTGAAGCTTTCTTT. It codes for CASSQASRQATEAFF.

The J gene is TRBJ2-7, the V gene TRBV28, with 7 nucleotides matching TRBD2. V shed 2 bases, J shed 9 bases, and the junction held 10 bases outside the gene matches. This CDR3 is built from 14 residues. Per germline, CDR1 MDHEN and CDR2 SYDVKM. CDR3 loop: CASSLARTSGGQYF. The DNA of the CDR3 is TGTGCCAGCAGTTTAGCCCGGACGTCGGGGGGGCAGTACTTC.

V usage is TRBV5-1 and J usage is TRBJ2-7; TRBD2 matches at 11 bases. V gave up 4 bases and J gave up 1 base; unmatched junction bases: 4. The CDR3 loop spans 15 amino acids. The V gene's germline CDR1 is SGHRS and CDR2 YFSETQ. CDR3 nucleotide sequence: TGCGCCAGCAGCGTAACTAGCGGGAGATCCTACGAGCAGTACTTC. It specifies CASSVTSGRSYEQYF.